A single sample is the source of the 26 T cell receptor beta chains below, sequenced in a study of CD8+ T cells in alopecia areata. A sort of pooled cutaneous lymph node cells used CD4, CD8alpha, NKG2D, NKG2ACE and other stains. RNA was extracted and reverse transcribed into cDNA as the sequencing template. The data were produced by immunoSEQ multiplex PCR, yet TCRdb's version contains in-frame clones alone and is incomplete. The table lists 270,000 or so clones, with no singletons. The material sequenced was CD4+ T cells sorted from a lymph node. These receptors originate from a C3H/HeJ mouse with alopecia areata. Mouse MHC haplotype: H2-k.

Worth noting for this clone: Gene and germline names: mouse. The CDR3 end falls 4 residues outside the read, so it is completed with the germline J gene. Within the sample, other DNA sequences also encode this same CDR3. The genes are TRBV13-1 and TRBJ1-2; tentative D call: TRBD1 (6 bases). The CDR3 is made up of 13 amino acids. The germline V gene encodes CDR1 NSHNY and CDR2 SYGAGN. Trimming pared 4 bases from V and 2 bases from J, leaving 9 bases between. The part of the CDR3 DNA that was read is TGTGCCAGCAGTCCTCAGGGGAACTCC. Protein sequence: CASSPQGNS. The full CDR3 protein reads CASSPQGNSDYTF.

This clone was recorded a few times. Germline and genes: mouse. The CDR3 end is not reached by the read, which stops 4 residues before it; the germline J gene fills it in. The genes are TRBV13-3 and TRBJ2-5, with TRBD1 matching 9 bases. Per the germline V gene, CDR1 is NNHDY and CDR2 is SYVADS. The CDR3 totals 14 residues. CDR3 DNA (partial): TGTGCCAGCAGCTCCGGGACAGGGAGAGAC. It translates to CASSSGTGRD. The CDR3 in its entirety is CASSSGTGRDTQYF.

This clone occurred a few times. Any gene name here is a mouse gene name. Sequencing ends 4 residues short of the CDR3 end; the germline J gene provides the rest. Different DNA sequences within this sample yield the same CDR3. V gene TRBV13-2 combines with J gene TRBJ2-7; 8 bases align to TRBD1. The CDR3 loop spans 14 amino acids. The germline CDR1 and CDR2 sequences are NNHNN and SYGAGS (reference sequence). The CDR3 loop reads CASGDAQGDYEQYF. The part of the CDR3 DNA that was read is TGTGCCAGCGGTGATGCACAGGGGGATTAT.

There are many counts of this clone. Mouse gene names apply. The CDR3 end is not reached by the read, which stops 3 residues before it; the germline J gene fills it in. V is TRBV19 and J is TRBJ1-6; D is perhaps TRBD1 (6 bases). TRBJ1-6 is an open reading frame whose function is uncertain. CDR1 is FNHDT, CDR2 SITEND, per germline (reference sequence). V lost 0 bases and J lost 2, with 6 bases in between. The CDR3 totals 15 residues. The sequenced part of the CDR3 DNA is TGTGCCAGCAGTATAGGGGGGCCCTATAATTCGCCC. The encoded protein is CASSIGGPYNSP. In full, the CDR3 reads CASSIGGPYNSPLYF.

This clone occurred a few times. Genes and germline come from the mouse. With the read ending 4 residues before the CDR3 end, the germline J gene is used to fill in that end. The chain employs TRBV13-3 and TRBJ1-2; 7 bases fit TRBD1. Per the germline V gene, CDR1 is NNHDY and CDR2 is SYVADS. There are 15 residues in the CDR3. J lost 0 bases, V lost 3 bases, and 5 bases had no gene match. The covered CDR3 bases are TGTGCCAGCAGTGCCTCCGGGACAGCAAACTCC. Encoded protein: CASSASGTANS. The CDR3 as a whole reads CASSASGTANSDYTF.

This clone was observed a handful of times. Mouse germline and gene names are used. The CDR3 end lies 4 residues beyond the end of the read and is filled in from the germline J gene. The chain recombines TRBV29 with TRBJ1-1; D may be TRBD1 (5 bases). V was cut by 0 bases and J by 3 bases, with 11 bases left in between. Germline CDR1 MSHET, CDR2 SYDVDS. CDR3 size: 15 residues. CDR3 DNA (partial): TGTGCTAGCAGTTTATCTTGGGCAGGGCACACA. Translated: CASSLSWAGHT. In full, the CDR3 is CASSLSWAGHTEVFF.

This clone was counted between two and nine times. Gene names follow the mouse nomenclature. Read data end 4 residues before the CDR3 end; the end is taken from the germline J gene. The sample has other DNA sequences that encode this CDR3 too. This rearrangement joins TRBV31 to TRBJ2-5; D remains ambiguous. In germline, CDR1 is GKSSPN, CDR2 SITVG. The CDR3 is 13 amino acids. V was cut by 0 bases and J by 0 bases, with 4 bases left in between. The CDR3 bases that were read are TGTGCCTGGAGTCTGGTTAACCAAGAC. Amino acid sequence: CAWSLVNQD. The whole CDR3 protein is CAWSLVNQDTQYF.

This clone was seen a handful of times. Genes and germline come from the mouse. The read falls 3 residues short of the CDR3 end, and the missing part is taken from the germline J gene. Other DNA sequences from this sample encode an identical CDR3 as well. The chain carries TRBV19 and TRBJ1-6, with 9 bases lining up with TRBD1. TRBJ1-6 is flagged as an ORF with uncertain function. The J segment lost 5 bases and the V segment lost 4 bases, leaving 1 base of the junction unmatched. The CDR3 extends over 14 amino acids. From germline, CDR1 is FNHDT and CDR2 SITEND (reference sequence). The sequenced CDR3 bases are TGTGCCAGCAGTCGACAGGGGGATAATTCGCCC. Protein product: CASSRQGDNSP. The CDR3, in full, reads CASSRQGDNSPLYF.

Concerning this clone itself: The germline and genes are mouse ones. The read ends 4 residues shy of where the CDR3 ends; the end is completed using the germline J gene. This CDR3 is also generated by other DNA sequences in the sample. The chain joins TRBV13-2 to TRBJ2-5; 8 nucleotides match TRBD2. CDR3 length equals 15 residues. Germline values: CDR1 NNHNN, CDR2 SYGAGS (reference sequence). The V gene end was trimmed by 2 bases and the J gene end by 3 bases; junction bases not matched to a gene: 5. The CDR3 region is CASGDPGLGQDTQYF. The part of the CDR3 DNA that was read is TGTGCCAGCGGTGACCCAGGACTGGGACAAGAC.

As concerns this clone: Each gene name is a mouse one. The CDR3 goes on 4 residues after the read ends, and that part is filled in from the germline J gene. The same CDR3 arises from other DNA sequences in this sample as well. This chain connects TRBV13-2 to TRBJ2-7; D possibly corresponds to TRBD1 (5 bases). The V gene's germline CDR1 is NNHNN and CDR2 SYGAGS (reference sequence). V was pared by 0 bases and J by 0 bases, with 10 bases between. The CDR3 length is 15 residues. CDR3 protein: CASGDAPGSSYEQYF. The covered CDR3 bases are TGTGCCAGCGGTGATGCTCCAGGGAGCTCCTAT.

This clone was found a few times. Gene names follow the mouse nomenclature. The sequenced fragment ends 4 residues before the CDR3 boundary, so the rest is inferred from the germline J gene. This chain uses TRBV13-3 with TRBJ1-1, with a possible D match to TRBD1 (6 bases). Germline V gene sequence: CDR1 NNHDY, CDR2 SYVADS. The V and J ends lost 6 bases and 3 bases respectively, with 12 bases between them. This CDR3 region has 13 residues. The sequenced CDR3 bases are TGTGCCAGCACAGGGGAGGGGGACACA. Residues: CASTGEGDT. The complete CDR3 reads CASTGEGDTEVFF.

Only a few counts were recorded for this clone. These gene names are mouse names. The read halts 4 residues ahead of the CDR3 end, with the missing end drawn from the germline J gene. The same CDR3 is also encoded by other DNA sequences in this sample. V gene TRBV5 combines with J gene TRBJ2-3, with 8 bases identical to TRBD2. The CDR3 spans 15 residues. V was clipped by 1 base and J by 1 base; unmatched bases: 1. Germline V gene sequence: CDR1 LGHNA, CDR2 YNLKQL (reference sequence). CDR3 region: CASSQGGGGAETLYF. The covered CDR3 bases are TGTGCCAGCAGCCAAGGGGGGGGCGGTGCAGAA.

This clone has more than one count but fewer than ten. Gene names are mouse gene names. The sequenced fragment ends 4 residues before the CDR3 boundary, so the rest is inferred from the germline J gene. The V and J genes are TRBV1 and TRBJ2-3; unclear D gene. The CDR3 contains 15 residues. V was cut by 0 bases and J by 0 bases, with 7 bases left in between. Germline CDR1 NSQYPW, CDR2 LRSPGD (reference sequence). CDR3 amino acids: CTCSADQASAETLYF. The CDR3 bases that were read are TGCACCTGCAGTGCAGATCAGGCTAGTGCAGAA.

As for this clone: Gene names denote mouse genes. The observed sequence ends 3 residues before the CDR3 terminus, with the missing tail filled in from the germline J gene. This chain joins TRBV19 and TRBJ1-6, with D tentatively TRBD1 (5 bases). TRBJ1-6 is labeled an ORF, and its function is uncertain. V lost 10 bases, J lost 3 bases, and 14 bases lay in between. The CDR3 contains 14 residues. In germline, CDR1 is FNHDT, CDR2 SITEND (reference sequence). Here the CDR3 reads CAARTPVYNSPLYF. The CDR3 bases that were read are TGTGCCGCCCGGACACCCGTCTATAATTCGCCC.

In the case of this clone: Genes and germline are mouse. Sequencing ends 4 residues short of the CDR3 end; the germline J gene provides the rest. V gene TRBV5 combines with J gene TRBJ2-7; 10 bases map to TRBD2. The CDR3 consists of 15 residues. Per germline, CDR1 LGHNA and CDR2 YNLKQL (reference sequence). V shed 1 base, J shed 2 bases, and the junction held 2 bases outside the gene matches. The CDR3 spells CASSQVGTGAYEQYF. The sequenced part of the CDR3 DNA is TGTGCCAGCAGCCAAGTCGGGACTGGGGCCTAT.

As for this clone: Each gene name is a mouse one. The read gets to within 4 residues of the CDR3 end, and the germline J gene fills in the rest. The chain combines TRBV13-1 with TRBJ2-4; 8 bases map to TRBD1. V shed 5 bases and J 2 bases; nucleotides not matched to a gene: 7. The CDR3 has 15 amino acids. The germline V gene encodes CDR1 NSHNY and CDR2 SYGAGN. The CDR3 loop is CASRHKQGVQNTLYF. The covered CDR3 bases are TGTGCCAGCAGACACAAACAGGGGGTTCAAAAC.

In regard to this clone: Mouse gene names apply. Partial CDR3 DNA: TGTGCCAGCAGTTCCGGGACAGACCAAGAC. Amino acid sequence: CASSSGTDQD. The entire CDR3 protein reads CASSSGTDQDTQYF. The chain carries TRBV13-3 and TRBJ2-5; 7 nucleotides line up with TRBD1. The CDR3 is cut off 4 residues early in the read; its end comes from the germline J gene. The CDR3 is 14 amino acids. With V trimmed by 4 bases and J by 1 base, 3 bases remained unmatched. The germline V gene encodes CDR1 NNHDY and CDR2 SYVADS.

This clone has only a few counts. Mouse gene names and germline throughout. The DNA ends 4 residues before the CDR3 does, and the rest of the CDR3 is filled in from the germline J gene. The chain uses TRBV19 and TRBJ2-1; TRBD1 aligns across 8 bases. From germline, CDR1 is FNHDT and CDR2 SITEND (reference sequence). CDR3 length: 15 amino acids. Unmatched junction bases numbered 4, after V lost 5 bases and J lost 0 bases. CDR3 DNA (partial): TGTGCCAGCAGCCGGGACAGGTATAACTATGCT. Residues: CASSRDRYNYA. The whole CDR3 sequence is CASSRDRYNYAEQFF.

This clone was picked up many times. The genes are named according to mouse. The read ends 4 residues early relative to the CDR3; the germline J gene fills the gap. The genes are TRBV14 and TRBJ2-3; no reliable D call. Germline V gene data show CDR1 as SGHDT and CDR2 as FRDEAV. Between the trimmed V and J ends, which lost 5 bases and 1 base, there was a span of 5 bases. The CDR3 is made up of 12 amino acids. The CDR3 loop reads CASSQGAETLYF. The sequenced part of the CDR3 DNA is TGTGCCAGCAGCCAGGGTGCAGAA.

On this clone itself: Gene and germline names: mouse. The CDR3 is cut off 4 residues early in the read; its end comes from the germline J gene. V gene TRBV1 combines with J gene TRBJ2-1; D unresolved. V lost 0 bases and J lost 2, with 2 bases in between. Germline CDR1 and CDR2: NSQYPW and LRSPGD (reference sequence). The CDR3 loop spans 13 amino acids. The sequenced part of the CDR3 DNA is TGCACCTGCAGTGCAGACTACTATGCT. Its protein is CTCSADYYA. The complete CDR3 reads CTCSADYYAEQFF.

Regarding this clone: Mouse gene names apply. The missing CDR3 end, 4 residues past where the read stops, is filled in from the germline J gene. The V and J genes are TRBV13-2 and TRBJ2-5; a weak D match, TRBD1 (5 bases). The CDR3 covers 13 residues. V was trimmed by 1 base and J by 2 bases, leaving 5 bases between them. The germline V gene has CDR1 NNHNN and CDR2 SYGAGS (reference sequence). This CDR3 is CASGDQGQDTQYF. CDR3 bases read: TGTGCCAGCGGTGATCAGGGCCAAGAC.

Points on this clone: Genes here carry mouse names. Read sequence stops 4 residues before the CDR3 end, and the germline J gene provides the missing end. The J gene is TRBJ2-1, the V gene TRBV13-2, with D tentatively TRBD2 (5 bases). Germline V gene sequence: CDR1 NNHNN, CDR2 SYGAGS (reference sequence). CDR3 size: 15 residues. Trimming shortened V by 0 bases and J by 0 bases, and 7 bases separated the two germline ends. CDR3 amino acids: CASGDAGSNYAEQFF. The CDR3 bases that were read are TGTGCCAGCGGTGATGCTGGGAGTAACTATGCT.

Turning to this clone: Genes here carry mouse names. Read data end 3 residues before the CDR3 end; the end is taken from the germline J gene. The V and J genes are TRBV13-3 and TRBJ1-6; weak D call: TRBD1 (5 bases). TRBJ1-6 is filed as an ORF, its function uncertain. In germline, CDR1 is NNHDY, CDR2 SYVADS. The CDR3 is made up of 13 amino acids. V shed 9 bases and J shed 0 bases, with 7 bases lying between them. CDR3 sequence: CATQDSYNSPLYF. Partial CDR3 DNA: TGTGCCACACAGGATTCCTATAATTCGCCC.

This clone has only a few counts. The genes are named according to mouse. With the read ending 4 residues before the CDR3 end, the germline J gene is used to fill in that end. V gene TRBV13-1 combines with J gene TRBJ2-1; 7 bases are a match to TRBD1. CDR1 is NSHNY and CDR2 is SYGAGN in the germline V gene. The CDR3 has 15 amino acids. J lost 1 base, V lost 5 bases, and 6 bases had no gene match. The DNA read from the CDR3 is TGTGCCAGCAGGCCCGACAGGGAGAACTATGCT. This encodes CASRPDRENYA. The whole CDR3 protein is CASRPDRENYAEQFF.

As regards this clone: Mouse gene names and germline throughout. The read stops 4 residues short of the end of the CDR3; the missing end is completed from the germline J gene. This chain joins TRBV19 and TRBJ2-3; the match to TRBD2 covers 8 bases. CDR3 length: 15 amino acids. V lost 5 bases and J lost 2; bases outside the gene matches: 7. The V gene's germline CDR1 is FNHDT and CDR2 SITEND (reference sequence). The chain's CDR3 is CASRVGGSTAETLYF. The part of the CDR3 DNA that was read is TGTGCCAGCAGGGTGGGGGGGTCGACTGCAGAA.

Note on this clone: Genes here carry mouse names. From the germline J gene comes the end of the CDR3, since the read stops 4 residues before it. The same CDR3 arises from other DNA sequences in this sample as well. This sequence joins TRBV13-1 and TRBJ2-2; tentatively, D is TRBD2 (6 bases). The V end was cut by 0 bases, the J end by 4 bases, with 10 bases between. The V gene's germline CDR1 is NSHNY and CDR2 SYGAGN. The CDR3 has 15 residues. CDR3 region: CASSDGGGGTGQLYF. The DNA read from the CDR3 is TGTGCCAGCAGTGATGGCGGTGGGGGCACCGGG.